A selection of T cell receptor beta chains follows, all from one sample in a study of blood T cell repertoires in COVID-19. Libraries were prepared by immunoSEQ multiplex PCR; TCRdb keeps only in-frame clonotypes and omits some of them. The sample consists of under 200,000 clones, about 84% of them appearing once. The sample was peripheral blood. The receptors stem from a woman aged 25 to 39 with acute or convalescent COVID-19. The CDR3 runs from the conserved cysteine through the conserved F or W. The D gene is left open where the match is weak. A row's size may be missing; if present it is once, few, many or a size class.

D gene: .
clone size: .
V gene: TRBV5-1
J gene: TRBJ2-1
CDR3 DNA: TGCGCCAGCAGCTTGGACTCAAACTACAATGAGCAGTTCTTC
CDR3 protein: CASSLDSNYNEQFF

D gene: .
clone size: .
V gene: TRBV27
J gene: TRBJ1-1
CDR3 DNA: TGTGCCAGCAGTTTATCTCCAGGGGCGTACACTGAAGCTTTCTTT
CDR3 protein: CASSLSPGAYTEAFF

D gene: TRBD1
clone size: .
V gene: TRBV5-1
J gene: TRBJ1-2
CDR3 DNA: TGCGCCAGCACCCCCGAGGGGGCGGAGACGTGGGGCTACACCTTC
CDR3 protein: CASTPEGAETWGYTF

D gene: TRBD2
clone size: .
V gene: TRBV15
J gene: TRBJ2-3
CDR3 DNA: TGTGCCACCAGCAGAGATAACCTAGCGGACAGCACAGATACGCAGTATTTT
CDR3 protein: CATSRDNLADSTDTQYF

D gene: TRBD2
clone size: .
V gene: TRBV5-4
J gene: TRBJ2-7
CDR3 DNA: TGTGCCAGCAGCTCCGGACTAGCGGGGGGCCAAGGCGAGCAGTACTTC
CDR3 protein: CASSSGLAGGQGEQYF

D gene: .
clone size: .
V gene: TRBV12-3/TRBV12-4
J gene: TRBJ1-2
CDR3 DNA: TGTGCCAGCAGTTTAATTCGAGACTATGGCTACACCTTC
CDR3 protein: CASSLIRDYGYTF

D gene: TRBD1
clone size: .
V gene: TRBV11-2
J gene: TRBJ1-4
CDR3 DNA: TGTGCCAGCAGCTTAGTAACGACAGGGTCCGGGAAACTGTTTTTT
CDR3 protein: CASSLVTTGSGKLFF

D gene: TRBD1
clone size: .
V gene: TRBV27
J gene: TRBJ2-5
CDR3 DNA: TGTGCCAGCAGTCAACTAGGACAGGGGACAGAGACCCAGTACTTC
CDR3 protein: CASSQLGQGTETQYF

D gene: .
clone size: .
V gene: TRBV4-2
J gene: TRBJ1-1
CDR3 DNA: TGTGCCAGCAGCCAAGTAGTCCAGGGAATGACGAGGGAAGCTTTCTTT
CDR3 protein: CASSQVVQGMTREAFF

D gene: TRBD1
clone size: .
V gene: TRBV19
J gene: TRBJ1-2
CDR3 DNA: TGTGCCAGTAGTCGACAGGGGGCGCAAGGCTACACCTTC
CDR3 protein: CASSRQGAQGYTF

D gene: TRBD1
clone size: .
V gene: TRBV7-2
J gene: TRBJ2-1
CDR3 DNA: TGTGCCAGCAGCTTCCAGGACAGGGGGCCGCATGAGCAGTTCTTC
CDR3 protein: CASSFQDRGPHEQFF

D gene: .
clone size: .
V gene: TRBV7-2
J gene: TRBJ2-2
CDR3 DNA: TGTGCCAGCAGCCGGGACTTTTTGGCCGGGGAGCTGTTTTTT
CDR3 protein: CASSRDFLAGELFF

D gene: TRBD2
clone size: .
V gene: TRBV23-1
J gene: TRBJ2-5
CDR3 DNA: TGCGCCAGCAGTCAAACCGAATTTCTGACTAGCGGGGGACGGACCCAAGAGACCCAGTACTTC
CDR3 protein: CASSQTEFLTSGGRTQETQYF

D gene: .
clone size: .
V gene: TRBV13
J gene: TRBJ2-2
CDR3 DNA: TGTGCCAGCAGTCCGGCACGGGGGGCGTACACCGGGGAGCTGTTTTTT
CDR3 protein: CASSPARGAYTGELFF

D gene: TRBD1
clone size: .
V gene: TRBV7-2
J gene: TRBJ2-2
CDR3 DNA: TGTGCCAGCACCCCAGGGGGATTGGCCACCGGGGAGCTGTTTTTT
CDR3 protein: CASTPGGLATGELFF

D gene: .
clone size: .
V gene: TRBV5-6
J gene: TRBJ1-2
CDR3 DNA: TGTGCCAGCAGCTTGGAGGGCAGGGGCGCGGCCTCGAGTGACTACACCTTC
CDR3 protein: CASSLEGRGAASSDYTF

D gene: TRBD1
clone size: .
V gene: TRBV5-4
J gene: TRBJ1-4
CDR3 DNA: TGTGCCAGCAGCTTTCGGGACAGGGGTCGGACTAATGAAAAACTGTTTTTT
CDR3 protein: CASSFRDRGRTNEKLFF

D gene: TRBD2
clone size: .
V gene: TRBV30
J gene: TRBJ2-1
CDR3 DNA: TGTGCCTGGAGTGAGGGACTAGTAATGTTCGAGCAGTTCTTC
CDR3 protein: CAWSEGLVMFEQFF

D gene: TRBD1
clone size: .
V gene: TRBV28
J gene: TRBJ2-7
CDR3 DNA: TGTGCCACCGGACAAGACAGGGCTTACTACGAGCAGTACTTC
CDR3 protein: CATGQDRAYYEQYF

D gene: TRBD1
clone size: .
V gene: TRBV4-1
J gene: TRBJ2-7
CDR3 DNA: TGCGCCAGCAGCCAACCCGGGGGACAGGGGGTCGTTGGCGAGCAGTACTTC
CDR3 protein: CASSQPGGQGVVGEQYF

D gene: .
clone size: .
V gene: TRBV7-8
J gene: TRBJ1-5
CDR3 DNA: TGTGCCAGCAGCACCTATAGCAATCAGCCCCAGCATTTT
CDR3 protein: CASSTYSNQPQHF

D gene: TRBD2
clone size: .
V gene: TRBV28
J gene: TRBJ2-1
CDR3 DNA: TGTGCCAGCACTCCCTCCGGGACTACCCGAGGCAATGAGCAGTTCTTC
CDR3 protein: CASTPSGTTRGNEQFF

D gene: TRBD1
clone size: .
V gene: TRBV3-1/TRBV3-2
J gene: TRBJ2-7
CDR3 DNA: TGTGCCAGCAGCCCCGAGGGGCACAGGGGGCAATTGGGCGAGCAGTACTTC
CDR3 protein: CASSPEGHRGQLGEQYF

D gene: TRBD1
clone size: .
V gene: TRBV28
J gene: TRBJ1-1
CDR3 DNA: TGTGCCAGCAGGACAGGGGACTACACTGAAGCTTTCTTT
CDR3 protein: CASRTGDYTEAFF

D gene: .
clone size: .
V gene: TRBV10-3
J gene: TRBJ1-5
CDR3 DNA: TGTGCCATCAGCATACAGGGTGGGGACCAGCCCCAGCATTTT
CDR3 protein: CAISIQGGDQPQHF

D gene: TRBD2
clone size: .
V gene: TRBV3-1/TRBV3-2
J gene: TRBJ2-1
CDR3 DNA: TGTGCCAGCAGCCTGCCTAAATCTAGCGGGGGGGCAAATGAGCAGTTCTTC
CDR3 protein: CASSLPKSSGGANEQFF

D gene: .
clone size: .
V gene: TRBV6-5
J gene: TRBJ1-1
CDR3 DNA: TGTGCCAGCAGCTACCTCGGGAACACTGAAGCTTTCTTT
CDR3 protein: CASSYLGNTEAFF

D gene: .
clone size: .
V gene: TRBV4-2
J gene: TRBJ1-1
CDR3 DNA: TGTGCCAGCAGCCCGAAGAATTCGGGTGGCGAAGCTTTCTTT
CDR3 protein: CASSPKNSGGEAFF

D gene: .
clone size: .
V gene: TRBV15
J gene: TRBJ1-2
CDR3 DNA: TGTGCCACCAGCAGAGGTACAGGGACAAAGGATAACTATGGCTACACCTTC
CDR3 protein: CATSRGTGTKDNYGYTF

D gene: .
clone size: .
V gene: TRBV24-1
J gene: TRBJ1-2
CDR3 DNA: TGTGCCACCAGTGATCCAGGGGTGAACTACACCTTC
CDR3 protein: CATSDPGVNYTF

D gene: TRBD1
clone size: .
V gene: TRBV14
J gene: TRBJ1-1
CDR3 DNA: TGTGCCAGCAGCCGGACAGGGAACACTGAAGCTTTCTTT
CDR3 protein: CASSRTGNTEAFF

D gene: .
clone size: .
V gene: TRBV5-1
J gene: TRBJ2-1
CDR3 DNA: TGCGCCAGCAGCTTGGAACAGGAGCAGTTCTTC
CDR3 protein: CASSLEQEQFF

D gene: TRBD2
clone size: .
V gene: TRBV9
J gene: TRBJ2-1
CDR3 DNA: TGTGCCAGCAGCGTAGGCCCCGGCGGGGGGGCCAATGAGCAGTTCTTC
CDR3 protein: CASSVGPGGGANEQFF

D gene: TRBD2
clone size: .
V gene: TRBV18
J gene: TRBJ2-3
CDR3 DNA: TGTGCCAGCTCACCCTACCCGAGCGGGGGGGGGTCAGATACGCAGTATTTT
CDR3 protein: CASSPYPSGGGSDTQYF

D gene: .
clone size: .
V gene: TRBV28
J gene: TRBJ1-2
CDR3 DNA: TGTGCCAGCTCTTTGGCAGGGGAATATGGCTACACCTTC
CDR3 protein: CASSLAGEYGYTF

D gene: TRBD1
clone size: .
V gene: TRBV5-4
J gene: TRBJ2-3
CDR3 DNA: TGTGCCAGCAGCGGGAGGGGACAGGGAAGGTCAGATACGCAGTATTTT
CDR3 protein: CASSGRGQGRSDTQYF

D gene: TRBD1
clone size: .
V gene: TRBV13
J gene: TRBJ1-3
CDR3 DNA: TGTGCCAGCAGCTTTGACAGGGGGAGTGGAAACACCATATATTTT
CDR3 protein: CASSFDRGSGNTIYF

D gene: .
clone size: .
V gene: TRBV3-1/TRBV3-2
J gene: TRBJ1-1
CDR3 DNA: TGTGCCAGCAGCCAGAGGTTCGGGGACACTGAAGCTTTCTTT
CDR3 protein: CASSQRFGDTEAFF

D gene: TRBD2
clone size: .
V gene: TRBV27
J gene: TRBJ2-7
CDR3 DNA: TGTGCCAGCAGTCTAGCGGGGGGACCCTACGAGCAGTACTTC
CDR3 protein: CASSLAGGPYEQYF

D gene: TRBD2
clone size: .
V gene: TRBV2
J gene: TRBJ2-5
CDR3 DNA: TGTGGGAGCAGTGAAGCGGGAGGGTCCCGTGAGACCCAGTACTTC
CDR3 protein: CGSSEAGGSRETQYF

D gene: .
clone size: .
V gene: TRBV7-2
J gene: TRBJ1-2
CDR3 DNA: TGTGCCAGCAGCTTGAGGACAGTAAACTATGGCTACACCTTC
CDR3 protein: CASSLRTVNYGYTF

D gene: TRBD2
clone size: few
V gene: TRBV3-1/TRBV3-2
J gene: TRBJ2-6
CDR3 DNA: TGTGCCAGCAGCCAAGTTAGCGGGGGGTTTTACTCTGGGGCCAACGTCCTGACTTTC
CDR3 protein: CASSQVSGGFYSGANVLTF

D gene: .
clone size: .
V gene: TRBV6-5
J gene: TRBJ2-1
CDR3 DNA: TGTGCCAGCAGCCCCCAAGAGCTGACCTACAATGAGCAGTTCTTC
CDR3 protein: CASSPQELTYNEQFF

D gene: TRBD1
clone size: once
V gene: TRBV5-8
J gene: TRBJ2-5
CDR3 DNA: TGTGCCAGCGGATCAGGGGACAGAGTCCAAGAGACCCAGTACTTC
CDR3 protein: CASGSGDRVQETQYF

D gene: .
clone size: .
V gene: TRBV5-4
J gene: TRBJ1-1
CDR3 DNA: TGTGCCAGCAGCCCAGGGAATTCTGCTGAAGCTTTCTTT
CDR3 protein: CASSPGNSAEAFF

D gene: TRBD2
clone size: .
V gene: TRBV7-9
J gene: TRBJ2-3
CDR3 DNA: TGTGCCAGCAGTTATGGACTAGCGGGACTTAGCACAGATACGCAGTATTTT
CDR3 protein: CASSYGLAGLSTDTQYF

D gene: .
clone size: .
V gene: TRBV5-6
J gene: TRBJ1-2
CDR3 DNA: TGTGCCAGCAGCTTGGCCAGGGCTAACTATGGCTACACCTTC
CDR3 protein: CASSLARANYGYTF

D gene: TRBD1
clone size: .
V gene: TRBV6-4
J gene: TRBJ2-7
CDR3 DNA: TGTGCCAGCAGCACCGGGACAGACACTAGGGAGCAGTACTTC
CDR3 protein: CASSTGTDTREQYF

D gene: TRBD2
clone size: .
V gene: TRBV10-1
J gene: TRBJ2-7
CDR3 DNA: TGCGCCAGCAGTCCCAAAAATGCGGGAGGTCCCTACGAGCAGTACTTC
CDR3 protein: CASSPKNAGGPYEQYF

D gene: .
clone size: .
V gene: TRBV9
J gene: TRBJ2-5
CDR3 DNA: TGTGCCAGCAGCAGAGGGGGGGCCTTAGAGACCCAGTACTTC
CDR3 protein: CASSRGGALETQYF

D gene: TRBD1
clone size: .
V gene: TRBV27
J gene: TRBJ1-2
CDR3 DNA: TGTGCCAGCAGTGCGACAGGGGCCTACTATGGCTACACCTTC
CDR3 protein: CASSATGAYYGYTF

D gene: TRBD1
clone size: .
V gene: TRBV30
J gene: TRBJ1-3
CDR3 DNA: TGTGCCTGGAGTACTCGGGACAGGGGATACTCTGGAAACACCATATATTTT
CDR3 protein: CAWSTRDRGYSGNTIYF

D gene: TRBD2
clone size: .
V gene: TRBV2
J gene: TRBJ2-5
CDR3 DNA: TGTGCCAGCAGTCCCTCCGGACTAGCGGGGCAAGAGACCCAGTACTTC
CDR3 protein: CASSPSGLAGQETQYF

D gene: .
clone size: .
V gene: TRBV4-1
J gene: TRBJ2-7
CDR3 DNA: TGCGCCAGCAGCCAACCTACCTACGAGCAGTACTTC
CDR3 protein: CASSQPTYEQYF

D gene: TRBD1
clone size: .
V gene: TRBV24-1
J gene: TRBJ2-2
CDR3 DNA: TGTGCCACCAGTGATTTCGGACAGGGGGTTGTCGGGGAGCTGTTTTTT
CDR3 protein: CATSDFGQGVVGELFF

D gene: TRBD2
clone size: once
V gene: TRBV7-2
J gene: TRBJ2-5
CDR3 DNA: TGTGCCAGCAGCCCGGTCGTAAGCGGGGGCCTCCAAGAGACCCAGTACTTC
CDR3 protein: CASSPVVSGGLQETQYF

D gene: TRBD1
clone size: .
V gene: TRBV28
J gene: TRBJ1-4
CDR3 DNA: TGTGCCAGCAGTCTCCTACAGGGGGCAACTAATGAAAAACTGTTTTTT
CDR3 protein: CASSLLQGATNEKLFF